Listed below are T cell receptor beta chains from one sample, sequenced in a study of beta chain features in type 1 diabetes. Some clones are missing from TCRdb's copy, which holds only in-frame ones; the method was immunoSEQ multiplex PCR. The sample holds around 44,000 clones, about 51% seen once. Source material: Tregs from blood. The receptors derive from a woman between 18 and 29 years old in good health. Both conserved end residues are part of each CDR3. A D gene is named only where the DNA matches it firmly. The size entry is marked missing in some rows and otherwise reads once, few, many or a size class.

TRBV28	TRBD2	few	TRBJ2-7	CASSLLAEAYEQYF	TGTGCCAGCAGTTTACTAGCGGAGGCCTACGAGCAGTACTTC
TRBV19	.	few	TRBJ1-4	CASSVREGEKLFF	TGTGCCAGTAGTGTACGGGAAGGCGAAAAACTGTTTTTT
TRBV6-6	TRBD1	.	TRBJ2-7	CASRTDRGSSYEQYF	TGTGCCAGCAGAACCGACAGGGGAAGCTCCTACGAGCAGTACTTC
TRBV30	TRBD1	few	TRBJ2-6	CAFVRDRVSSGANVLTF	TGTGCCTTTGTCCGGGACAGGGTTAGCTCTGGGGCCAACGTCCTGACTTTC
TRBV7-9	.	few	TRBJ2-7	CASSRNRDDEQYF	TGTGCCAGCAGCCGGAACAGGGACGACGAGCAGTACTTC
TRBV20-1	TRBD2	.	TRBJ2-5	CSAVAGETQYF	TGCAGTGCTGTAGCGGGAGAGACCCAGTACTTC
TRBV6-6	.	once	TRBJ2-1	CASSPRDNTEQFF	TGTGCCAGCAGTCCTCGGGACAATACCGAGCAGTTCTTC
TRBV4-1	.	.	TRBJ2-3	CASSHLPLALSTDTQYF	TGCGCCAGCAGCCACCTCCCTCTTGCTCTAAGCACAGATACGCAGTATTTT
TRBV7-3	TRBD1	.	TRBJ2-5	CASSPMGQSQETQYF	TGTGCCAGCAGCCCAATGGGACAGAGCCAAGAGACCCAGTACTTC
TRBV28	TRBD1	.	TRBJ2-7	CASSRTGALSSYEQYF	TGTGCCAGCAGCCGGACAGGGGCCCTCTCCTCCTACGAGCAGTACTTC
TRBV7-2	TRBD1	once	TRBJ2-7	CASSLVFFPGGYEQYF	TGTGCCAGCAGCTTAGTTTTTTTCCCAGGGGGTTACGAGCAGTACTTC
TRBV10-3	.	few	TRBJ1-3	CAISGLGGNTIYF	TGTGCCATCAGTGGGCTTGGTGGAAACACCATATATTTT
TRBV10-3	TRBD1	.	TRBJ2-5	CAISGAGTGVEETQYF	TGTGCCATCAGTGGGGCCGGGACAGGGGTCGAAGAGACCCAGTACTTC
TRBV27	TRBD2	.	TRBJ2-5	CASSPGTSGRKKETQYF	TGTGCCAGCAGTCCGGGGACTAGCGGGAGGAAAAAAGAGACCCAGTACTTC
TRBV11-2	TRBD2	few	TRBJ2-2	CASSLGLAGTGELFF	TGTGCCAGCAGCTTAGGGCTAGCGGGCACCGGGGAGCTGTTTTTT
TRBV19	TRBD2	.	TRBJ2-2	CASTKLATGELFF	TGTGCCAGTACCAAACTAGCGACCGGGGAGCTGTTTTTT
TRBV19	TRBD2	few	TRBJ2-2	CASSIGYKRERSGELFF	TGTGCCAGTAGTATAGGATATAAGCGGGAGAGGAGCGGGGAGCTGTTTTTT
TRBV25-1	TRBD1	.	TRBJ2-7	CASSRYRGSYEQYF	TGTGCCAGCAGTCGCTACAGGGGATCCTACGAGCAGTACTTC
TRBV6-1	TRBD1	.	TRBJ2-3	CASSRQGASTQYF	TGTGCCAGCAGTCGACAGGGGGCAAGTACGCAGTATTTT
TRBV27	.	.	TRBJ1-5	CASSLSAGSLYSNQPQHF	TGTGCCAGCAGTTTATCGGCGGGGTCCCTGTATAGCAATCAGCCCCAGCATTTT
TRBV7-9	.	few	TRBJ2-3	CASSLDGYTDTQYF	TGTGCCAGCAGCTTAGACGGGTACACAGATACGCAGTATTTT
TRBV29-1	.	.	TRBJ2-3	CSASTRDTDTQYF	TGCAGCGCTTCTACCCGCGACACAGATACGCAGTATTTT
TRBV5-1	TRBD2	.	TRBJ2-5	CASSLVGLAGKETQYF	TGCGCCAGCAGCTTGGTAGGCCTAGCGGGAAAAGAAACCCAGTACTTC
TRBV9	TRBD1	.	TRBJ2-7	CASSVEQGAHEQYF	TGTGCCAGCAGCGTAGAACAGGGGGCCCACGAGCAGTACTTC
TRBV29-1	TRBD2	few	TRBJ2-5	CSAHTSGQETQYF	TGCAGCGCTCACACTAGCGGCCAAGAGACCCAGTACTTC
TRBV15	.	.	TRBJ1-1	CATSRGGGSNTEAFF	TGTGCCACCAGCAGAGGGGGGGGCTCGAACACTGAAGCTTTCTTT
TRBV10-3	.	.	TRBJ2-1	CAISQDNEQFF	TGTGCCATCAGCCAGGACAATGAGCAGTTCTTC
TRBV30	TRBD1	.	TRBJ1-2	CAWRPGGSNYGYTF	TGTGCCTGGAGGCCAGGGGGTTCTAACTATGGCTACACCTTC
TRBV28	.	few	TRBJ1-1	CASPRSQGLNTEAFF	TGTGCCAGCCCTAGGAGCCAGGGGTTGAACACTGAAGCTTTCTTT
TRBV21-1	.	.	TRBJ1-4	CASSKAGILATNEKLFF	TGTGCCAGCAGCAAAGCCGGGATCCTAGCAACTAATGAAAAACTGTTTTTT
TRBV4-1	.	.	TRBJ2-1	CASSRGYEQFF	TGCGCCAGCAGCCGCGGCTATGAGCAGTTCTTC
TRBV7-3	.	.	TRBJ1-1	CASSLTTGQFTEAFF	TGTGCCAGCAGCTTAACGACCGGACAGTTCACTGAAGCTTTCTTT